The 22 T cell receptor beta chains in this list originate from one sample, sequenced in a study of CD4+ T cells in melanoma. Profiling relied on immunoSEQ multiplex PCR, and the TCRdb table lists in-frame clones only, not all of them. The sample has 120,000 to 150,000 clones; around 90% are singletons. The source is a human donor with melanoma.

The V gene is TRBV7-3, the J gene TRBJ1-2, with 7 positions matching TRBD1. The J segment lost 2 bases and the V segment lost 5 bases, leaving 2 bases of the junction unmatched. Germline loops: CDR1 SGHTA, CDR2 FQGTGA. This CDR3 region has 13 residues. CDR3 coding DNA: TGTGCCAGCAGCCAAGGGGGCAACTATGGCTACACCTTC. Translated: CASSQGGNYGYTF.

V and J are TRBV5-1 and TRBJ1-6; 7 bases align to TRBD1. The CDR3 runs to 13 residues. Germline assignment: CDR1 SGHRS and CDR2 YFSETQ. Unmatched junction bases numbered 6, after V lost 8 bases and J lost 7 bases. This chain's CDR3 is CASQGQANSPLHF. The CDR3 DNA follows: TGCGCCAGTCAAGGACAGGCCAATTCACCCCTCCACTTT.

The chain employs TRBV11-2 and TRBJ2-2; no definite D call. This CDR3 spans 16 amino acids. V was shortened by 2 bases and J by 0 bases, with 10 bases between the two germline ends. The V gene's germline CDR1 is SGHAT and CDR2 FQNNGV. The CDR3 nucleotides read TGTGCCAGCAGCTTAAGGCGGATCGCGAACACCGGGGAGCTGTTTTTT. Translation: CASSLRRIANTGELFF.

The chain couples TRBV19 to TRBJ1-1, with 9 nucleotides matching TRBD1. The CDR3 has 16 amino acids. J was trimmed by 3 bases and V by 5 bases; bases with no gene match: 10. Germline CDR1 and CDR2: LNHDA and SQIVND (reference sequence). The CDR3 DNA is TGTGCCAGTAGTGTTACAGGGGGCGCAACGGACACTGAAGCTTTCTTT. It specifies CASSVTGGATDTEAFF. The entire variable domain, with the rest obtained from reference TRBV19 and TRBJ1-1, is as follows: DGGITQSPKYLFRKEGQNVTLSCEQNLNHDAMYWYRQDPGQGLRLIYYSQIVNDFQKGDIAEGYSVSREKKESFPLTVTSAQKNPTAFYLCASSVTGGATDTEAFFGQGTRLTVV.

The chain carries TRBV19 and TRBJ1-1; possibly TRBD1 for D (6 bases). Per the germline V gene, CDR1 is LNHDA and CDR2 is SQIVND (reference sequence). The V end was cut by 7 bases, the J end by 3 bases, with 18 bases between. CDR3 length: 15 amino acids. The CDR3 DNA is TGTGCCAGTACTTTGTCAGGGGCCGGCGACACTGAAGCTTTCTTT. It codes for CASTLSGAGDTEAFF. The full variable domain, its missing parts supplied by reference TRBV19 and TRBJ1-1, is DGGITQSPKYLFRKEGQNVTLSCEQNLNHDAMYWYRQDPGQGLRLIYYSQIVNDFQKGDIAEGYSVSREKKESFPLTVTSAQKNPTAFYLCASTLSGAGDTEAFFGQGTRLTVV.

The V call is TRBV7-6, the J call TRBJ2-3, with D possibly TRBD2 on 5 matching bases. Trimming pared 3 bases from V and 4 bases from J, leaving 14 bases between. This CDR3 is 15 amino acids long. The germline gives CDR1 SGHVS, CDR2 FNYEAQ. CDR3 loop: CASSFSAAVPDTQYF. In DNA, the CDR3 is TGTGCCAGCAGCTTTTCCGCAGCGGTCCCAGATACGCAGTATTTT.

CDR3 nucleotide sequence: TGTGCCAGCAGCCCGGGACAGCAAATCCAAGAGACCCAGTACTTC. Translation gives CASSPGQQIQETQYF. This chain uses TRBV5-4 with TRBJ2-5; TRBD1 agrees at 7 bases. V lost 4 bases and J lost 1; bases outside the gene matches: 7. The CDR3 length is 15 residues. CDR1 is SGHNT, CDR2 YYREEE, per germline (reference sequence).

The rearrangement links TRBV6-1 to TRBJ2-7; the D is unclear. V lost 8 bases and J 1 base, leaving 9 bases between the germline ends. The germline CDR1 and CDR2 sequences are MNHNS and SASEGT. CDR3 length: 12 residues. The CDR3 spells CASCRLSYEQYF. The CDR3 nucleotides read TGTGCCAGCTGTAGGCTATCCTACGAGCAGTACTTC.

The V call is TRBV7-6, the J call TRBJ2-7; the D is unclear. This CDR3 is 13 amino acids long. Germline V gives CDR1 SGHVS, CDR2 FNYEAQ. V lost 5 bases, J lost 1 base, and 9 bases lay in between. The CDR3 spells CASSPRTSYEQYF. The CDR3 nucleotides are TGTGCCAGCAGCCCCCGAACGTCCTACGAGCAGTACTTC.

J is TRBJ2-6 and V is TRBV9; D is uncertain. In germline, CDR1 is SGDLS, CDR2 YYNGEE. The V gene lost 4 bases and the J gene lost 1 base, with 6 bases spanning the gap. CDR3 length: 14 residues. CDR3 coding DNA: TGTGCCAGCAGCCCCGTTTCTGGGGCCAACGTCCTGACTTTC. It encodes CASSPVSGANVLTF.

The chain uses TRBV18 and TRBJ1-6; D ambiguous. V was cut by 2 bases and J by 5 bases, with 7 bases left in between. The CDR3 has 14 amino acids. Per the germline V gene, CDR1 is KGHSH and CDR2 is LQKENI. In DNA, the CDR3 is TGTGCCAGCTCACCAGAGGCTCATAATTCACCCCTCCACTTT. Translating gives CASSPEAHNSPLHF.

This sequence joins TRBV5-5 and TRBJ1-1; D gene uncertain. The CDR3 is 15 amino acids. V was trimmed by 0 bases and J by 0 bases, leaving 9 bases between them. Germline CDR1 is SGHKS and CDR2 is YYEKEE (reference sequence). CDR3 nucleotides: TGTGCCAGCAGCTTGGGTGTGGGTCTGAACACTGAAGCTTTCTTT. As protein: CASSLGVGLNTEAFF.

The chain recombines TRBV10-3 with TRBJ2-5; 9 positions match TRBD1. The CDR3 is 14 amino acids. The V gene's germline CDR1 is ENHRY and CDR2 SYGVKD. J lost 7 bases, V lost 6 bases, and 9 bases had no gene match. This CDR3 reads CAIRMTGGRGTQYF. In nucleotides, the CDR3 is TGTGCCATCAGGATGACAGGGGGTCGCGGGACCCAGTACTTC.

The chain recombines TRBV18 with TRBJ1-6; 8 bases are shared with TRBD1. The junction had 6 bases not matched to a gene; V was cut back by 4 bases and J by 10 bases. This CDR3 comprises 14 residues. From germline, CDR1 is KGHSH and CDR2 LQKENI. CDR3 coding DNA: TGTGCCAGCTCACAGACAGGGGAGGAATCACCCCTCCACTTT. It encodes CASSQTGEESPLHF.

The rearrangement links TRBV7-9 to TRBJ1-1; D is ambiguous. From germline, CDR1 is SEHNR and CDR2 FQNEAQ (reference sequence). Trimming cost V 5 bases and J 1 base, with 20 bases left between them. This CDR3 has 17 residues. Written as DNA, the CDR3 is TGTGCCAGCAGCCTAAGAGGCGACCCAGCTGGGAACACTGAAGCTTTCTTT. Its protein product is CASSLRGDPAGNTEAFF.

The V and J genes are TRBV5-4 and TRBJ1-2; tentative D call: TRBD1 (5 bases). Germline-derived CDR1 and CDR2 are SGHNT and YYREEE (reference sequence). The CDR3 covers 14 residues. With 1 base removed from V and 8 bases from J, the gap between germline ends came to 15 bases. The chain's CDR3 is CASSLRSGGLGYTF. In nucleotides, the CDR3 is TGTGCCAGCAGCTTGCGCTCCGGGGGGTTAGGCTACACCTTC.

The chain carries TRBV9 and TRBJ2-2, with a possible D match to TRBD1 (6 bases). CDR3 size: 16 residues. The ends were cut back, 5 bases at V and 0 bases at J, with 14 bases in the middle. Germline V gives CDR1 SGDLS, CDR2 YYNGEE. As DNA, the CDR3 is TGTGCCAGCAGTTACCGGGACACCACGAACACCGGGGAGCTGTTTTTT. Translation: CASSYRDTTNTGELFF.

The rearrangement uses TRBV6-5 and TRBJ2-7; 7 bases are a match to TRBD1. The junction had 7 bases not matched to a gene; V was cut back by 4 bases and J by 4 bases. The CDR3 is made up of 14 amino acids. Germline CDR1 and CDR2: MNHEY and SVGAGI. The CDR3 reads CASSFRQGYYEQYF. CDR3 nucleotides: TGTGCCAGCAGTTTTCGACAGGGATATTACGAGCAGTACTTC.

A single count supports this clone. The chain uses TRBV7-2 and TRBJ1-3; D remains ambiguous. The CDR3 loop spans 16 amino acids. CDR1 is SGHTA, CDR2 FQGNSA, per germline. The ends were cut back, 3 bases at V and 0 bases at J, with 12 bases in the middle. In DNA, the CDR3 is TGTGCCAGCAGCTTGCTAGGAGGGAACTCTGGAAACACCATATATTTT. Translation gives CASSLLGGNSGNTIYF.

The CDR3 here is CASSLAEQTSYNEQFF. The CDR3 bases are TGCGCCAGCAGCTTGGCCGAACAGACGTCCTACAATGAGCAGTTCTTC. V and J are TRBV5-1 and TRBJ2-1; D unclear. The CDR3 covers 16 residues. Germline CDR1 and CDR2: SGHRS and YFSETQ. V was trimmed by 0 bases and J by 1 base, leaving 11 bases between them.

V is TRBV29-1 and J is TRBJ1-2; D gene unclear. The germline V gene has CDR1 SQVTM and CDR2 ANQGSEA. With 7 bases removed from V and 3 bases from J, the gap between germline ends came to 9 bases. The CDR3 has 11 amino acids. The CDR3 spells CSGRDDYGYTF. In DNA form, the CDR3 reads TGCAGCGGCAGAGACGACTATGGCTACACCTTC.

This rearrangement joins TRBV15 to TRBJ1-1; maybe TRBD1 (5 bases). This CDR3 comprises 17 residues. Germline V gene sequence: CDR1 LNHNV, CDR2 YYDKDF (reference sequence). V was trimmed by 0 bases and J by 0 bases, leaving 14 bases between them. In DNA, the CDR3 is TGTGCCACCAGCAGAGATCGAGGGGTAGGCATGAACACTGAAGCTTTCTTT. This sequence encodes CATSRDRGVGMNTEAFF.